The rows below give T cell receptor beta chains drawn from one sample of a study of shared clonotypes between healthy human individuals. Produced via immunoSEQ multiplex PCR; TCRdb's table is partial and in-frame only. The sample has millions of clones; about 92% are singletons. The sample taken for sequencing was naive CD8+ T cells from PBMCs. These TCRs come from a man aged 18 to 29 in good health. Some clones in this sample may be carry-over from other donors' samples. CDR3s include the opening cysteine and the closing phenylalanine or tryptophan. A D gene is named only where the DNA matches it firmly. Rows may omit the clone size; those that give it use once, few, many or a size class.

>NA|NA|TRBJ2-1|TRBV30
TGTGCCTGGAGTGGGGGCAGGGGAGTGAATGAGCAGTTCTTC
CAWSGGRGVNEQFF
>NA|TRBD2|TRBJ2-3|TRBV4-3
TGCGCCAGCAGCCAAGATCCGGTGGGAGGGCCGGATACGCAGTATTTT
CASSQDPVGGPDTQYF
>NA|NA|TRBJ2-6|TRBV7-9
TGTGCCAGCAGCTTGGACGCTGCAGGGGCCACATCTGGGGCCAACGTCCTGACTTTC
CASSLDAAGATSGANVLTF
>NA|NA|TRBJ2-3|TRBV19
TGTGCCAGTAGTCCCCGGACTCGCGCTAGCACAGATACGCAGTATTTT
CASSPRTRASTDTQYF
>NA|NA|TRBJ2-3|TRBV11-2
TGTGCCAGCAGCTTTGGATTTGATACGCAGTATTTT
CASSFGFDTQYF
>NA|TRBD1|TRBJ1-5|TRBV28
TGTGCCAGCAGTCCTCGACAGGGGGCTAGCAAACAGCCCCAGCATTTT
CASSPRQGASKQPQHF
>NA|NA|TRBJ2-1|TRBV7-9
TGTGCCAGCAGCTCCGGACGGGAGAGTCGGAATGAGCAGTTCTTC
CASSSGRESRNEQFF
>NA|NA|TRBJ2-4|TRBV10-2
TGCGCCAGTCAGGAGCCTGAGGACATTCAGTACTTC
CASQEPEDIQYF
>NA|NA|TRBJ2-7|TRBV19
TGTGCCAGTTCCCTTGGACCGGCGGGGGAGCAGTACTTC
CASSLGPAGEQYF
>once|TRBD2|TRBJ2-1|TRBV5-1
TGCGCCACCCAACTAGCGGGAGGCTATGAGCAGTTCTTC
CATQLAGGYEQFF
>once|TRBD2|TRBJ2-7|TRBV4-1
TGCGCCAGCAGCCAAGAAGGTCTAGCGGCGGAGAGCTCCTACGAGCAGTACTTC
CASSQEGLAAESSYEQYF
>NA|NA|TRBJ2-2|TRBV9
TGTGCCAGCAGCCCTCACAGGGTCTTGGCGGACGCCGGGGAGCTGTTTTTT
CASSPHRVLADAGELFF
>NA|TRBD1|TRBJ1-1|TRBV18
TGTGCCAGCTCACCACGGGACAGAGAGAACACTGAAGCTTTCTTT
CASSPRDRENTEAFF
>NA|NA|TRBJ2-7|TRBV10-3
TGTGCCATCAGTGAGTCCTTGCGGGGGCGAAACCTTTACGAGCAGTACTTC
CAISESLRGRNLYEQYF
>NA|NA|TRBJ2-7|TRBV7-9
TGTGCCAGCAGCTCACTTGGCTACGAGCAGTACTTC
CASSSLGYEQYF
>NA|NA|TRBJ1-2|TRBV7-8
TGTGCCAGCAGCTTAGGCTCAGGGGCTTTCTATGGCTACACCTTC
CASSLGSGAFYGYTF
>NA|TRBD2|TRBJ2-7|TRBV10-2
TGCGCCAGCAGTGATCCGGCTAGCGGCTCCTACGAGCAGTACTTC
CASSDPASGSYEQYF
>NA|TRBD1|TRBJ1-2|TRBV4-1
TGCGCCAGCAGCCAAGTGGGGGACAGGTACCACTATGGCTACACCTTC
CASSQVGDRYHYGYTF
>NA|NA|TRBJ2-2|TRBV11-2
TGTGCCAGCAGCCCCAGGGGGGACACCGGGGAGCTGTTTTTT
CASSPRGDTGELFF
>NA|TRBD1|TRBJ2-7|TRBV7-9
TGTGCCAGCAGCTATACCACAGGGGGCCCCTCCTACGAGCAGTACTTC
CASSYTTGGPSYEQYF
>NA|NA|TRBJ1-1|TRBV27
TGTGCCAGCAGTCACAGAATGGCAGGCTCCCGGTTTGGGGACACTGAAGCTTTCTTT
CASSHRMAGSRFGDTEAFF
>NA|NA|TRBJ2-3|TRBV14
TGTGCCAGCAGCCCAGAAAACGGGGGTACGCAGTATTTT
CASSPENGGTQYF
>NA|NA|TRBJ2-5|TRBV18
TGTGCCAGCTCACCACGGGACGACTCGCCGCGGGAGACCCAGTACTTC
CASSPRDDSPRETQYF
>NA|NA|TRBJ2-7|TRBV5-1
TGCGCCAGCAGCTTGCGTAACAGCTCCTACGAGCAGTACTTC
CASSLRNSSYEQYF
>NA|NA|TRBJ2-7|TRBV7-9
TGTGCCAGCAGCTTGCAAACCTACGAGCAGTACTTC
CASSLQTYEQYF
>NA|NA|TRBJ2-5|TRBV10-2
TGCGCCAGCAGTGAGTCATTTGGGGGAAAAGAGACCCAGTACTTC
CASSESFGGKETQYF
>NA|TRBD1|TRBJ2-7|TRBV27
TGTGCCAGCAGTTCGACCACAGGGGGCGCCGAGCAGTACTTC
CASSSTTGGAEQYF
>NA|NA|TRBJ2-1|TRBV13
TGTGCCTCTACGCGTCCTTCCGATCTCAATGAGCAGTTCTTC
CASTRPSDLNEQFF
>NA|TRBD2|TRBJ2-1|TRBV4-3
TGCGCCAGCAGCCACCGATCTAGCGGAAATCCTCAGTTCTTC
CASSHRSSGNPQFF
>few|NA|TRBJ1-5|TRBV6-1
TGTGCCAGCAGTGAATACAGCAATCAGCCCCAGCATTTT
CASSEYSNQPQHF
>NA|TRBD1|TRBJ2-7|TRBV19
TGTGCCAGTAGGGGACAGGGAACCTACGAGCAGTACTTC
CASRGQGTYEQYF
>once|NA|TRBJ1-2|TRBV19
TGTGCCAGCAGCACGCGTGGGGGACCGGGTCGGTTCGGCTATGGCTACACCTTC
CASSTRGGPGRFGYGYTF
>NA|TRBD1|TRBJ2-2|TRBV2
TGTGCCAGACAGGGGCACAACACCGGGGAGCTGTTTTTT
CARQGHNTGELFF
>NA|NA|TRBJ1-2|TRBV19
TGTGCCAGTTCCACAAACTCATGGAATGGCTACACCTTC
CASSTNSWNGYTF
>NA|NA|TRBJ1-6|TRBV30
TGTGCCTGGATTAAACAGTCGAGCTCCTATAATTCACCCCTCCACTTT
CAWIKQSSSYNSPLHF
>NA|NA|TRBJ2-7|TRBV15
TGTGCCACCAGCAGGGGGACGGGTTCCTTCGAGGAGCAGTACTTC
CATSRGTGSFEEQYF
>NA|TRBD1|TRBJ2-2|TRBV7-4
TGTGCCAGCAGCCCCGAGGGACAGGGGACCGGGGAGCTGTTTTTT
CASSPEGQGTGELFF
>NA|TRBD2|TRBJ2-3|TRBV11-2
TGTGCCAGCAGCTTAGTGGGGGGGTTGAAAGGTACAGATACGCAGTATTTT
CASSLVGGLKGTDTQYF
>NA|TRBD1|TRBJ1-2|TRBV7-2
TGTGCCAGCAGCCCTACAAGAAGGACAGGAACCACCTATGGCTACACCTTC
CASSPTRRTGTTYGYTF
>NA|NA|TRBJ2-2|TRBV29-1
TGCAGCGTTGAATGGGTGGGGGACACCGGGGAGCTGTTTTTT
CSVEWVGDTGELFF
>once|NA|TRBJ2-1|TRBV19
TGTGCCAGTAGTCACCCGCTCCCAGCGGGTAACAATGAGCAGTTCTTC
CASSHPLPAGNNEQFF
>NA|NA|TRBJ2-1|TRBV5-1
TGCGCCAGCAGCGGGGGGAGTGAGCAGTTCTTC
CASSGGSEQFF
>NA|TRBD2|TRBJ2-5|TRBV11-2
TGTGCCAGCAGCTCCGAAGCATCTAGCGGGGATCAAGAGACCCAGTACTTC
CASSSEASSGDQETQYF
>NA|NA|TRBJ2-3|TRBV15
TGTGCCACCAGCAGAGTCAAGGGGGGGAACACAGATACGCAGTATTTT
CATSRVKGGNTDTQYF
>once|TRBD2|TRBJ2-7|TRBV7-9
TGTGCCAGCAGCGCAAGGACTAGCGGGAGAGGCCACGAGCAGTACTTC
CASSARTSGRGHEQYF
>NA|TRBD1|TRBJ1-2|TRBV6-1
TGTGCCAGCAGTGAAGCTGGCGAGGGACAGGGGGTCTATGGCTACACCTTC
CASSEAGEGQGVYGYTF
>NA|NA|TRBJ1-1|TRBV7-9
TGTGCCAGCAGCTCGCGGACGGGGAACACTGAAGCTTTCTTT
CASSSRTGNTEAFF
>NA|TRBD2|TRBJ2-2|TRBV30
TGTGCCTGGACTCGTCGGACTAGCGGGGCCCCTACTACGAACACCGGGGAGCTGTTTTTT
CAWTRRTSGAPTTNTGELFF
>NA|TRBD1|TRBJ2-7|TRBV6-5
TGTGCCAGCAGTTATACCCGGACAGGGGGCTCCGAGCAGTACTTC
CASSYTRTGGSEQYF
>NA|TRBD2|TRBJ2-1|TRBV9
TGTGCCAGCACCCCATGGACTAGCGGGTCCTACAATGAGCAGTTCTTC
CASTPWTSGSYNEQFF
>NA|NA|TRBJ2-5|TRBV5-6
TGTGCCAGCAGCTTGGGGGCAGGGGTAACAGAGACCCAGTACTTC
CASSLGAGVTETQYF